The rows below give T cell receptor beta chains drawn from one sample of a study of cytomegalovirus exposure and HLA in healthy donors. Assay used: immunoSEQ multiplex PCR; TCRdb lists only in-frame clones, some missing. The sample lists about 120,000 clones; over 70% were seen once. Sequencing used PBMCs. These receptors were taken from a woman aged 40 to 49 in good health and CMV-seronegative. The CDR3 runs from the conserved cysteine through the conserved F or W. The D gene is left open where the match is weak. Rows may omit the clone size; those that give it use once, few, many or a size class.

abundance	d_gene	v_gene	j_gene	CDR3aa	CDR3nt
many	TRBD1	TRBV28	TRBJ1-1	CASLSGQGGSQAFF	TGTGCCAGCCTGTCGGGACAGGGTGGCTCCCAAGCTTTCTTT
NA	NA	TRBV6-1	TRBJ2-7	CASRDTTYEQYF	TGTGCCAGCAGGGACACTACCTACGAGCAGTACTTC
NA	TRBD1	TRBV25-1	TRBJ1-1	CASIASTGFDTEAFF	TGTGCCAGCATCGCCTCGACAGGGTTCGACACTGAAGCTTTCTTT
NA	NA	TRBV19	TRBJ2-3	CASSIRRGGTDTQYF	TGTGCCAGTAGTATCCGGCGGGGAGGCACAGATACGCAGTATTTT
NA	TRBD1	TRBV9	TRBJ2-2	CASSVGEGAANTGELFF	TGTGCCAGCAGCGTAGGCGAGGGGGCCGCGAACACCGGGGAGCTGTTTTTT
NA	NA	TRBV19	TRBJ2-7	CASGARSYEQYF	TGTGCCAGTGGAGCTCGTTCCTACGAGCAGTACTTC
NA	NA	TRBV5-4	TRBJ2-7	CASSLEGDYEQYF	TGTGCCAGCAGCTTGGAGGGAGATTACGAGCAGTACTTC
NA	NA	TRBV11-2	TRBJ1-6	CASSHRASNSPLHF	TGTGCCAGCAGCCACAGGGCATCGAATTCACCCCTCCACTTT
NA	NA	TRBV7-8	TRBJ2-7	CASSLVSGGQNEQYF	TGTGCCAGCAGCTTAGTCTCCGGGGGACAGAATGAGCAGTACTTC
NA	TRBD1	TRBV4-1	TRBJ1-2	CASSQEWGTGAYGYTF	TGCGCCAGCAGCCAAGAATGGGGGACAGGGGCCTATGGCTACACCTTC
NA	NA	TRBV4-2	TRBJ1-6	CASSRYREGNSPLHF	TGTGCCAGCAGCCGCTACAGGGAGGGCAATTCACCCCTCCACTTT
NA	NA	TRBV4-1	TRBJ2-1	CASSPNRGEQFF	TGCGCCAGCAGCCCCAATAGAGGGGAGCAGTTCTTC
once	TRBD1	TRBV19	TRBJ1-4	CASSITGGASNEKLFF	TGTGCCAGTAGTATTACAGGGGGCGCGTCTAATGAAAAACTGTTTTTT
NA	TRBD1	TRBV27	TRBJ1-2	CASSTRGGQGGGVSYTF	TGTGCCAGCAGTACCAGGGGGGGACAGGGAGGCGGCGTTAGCTACACCTTC
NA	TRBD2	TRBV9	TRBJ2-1	CASSSTSGRGNEQFF	TGTGCCAGCAGCTCGACTAGCGGGAGAGGGAATGAGCAGTTCTTC
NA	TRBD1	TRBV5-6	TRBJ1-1	CASRGTGARNTEAFF	TGTGCCAGCAGGGGGACAGGGGCTCGGAACACTGAAGCTTTCTTT
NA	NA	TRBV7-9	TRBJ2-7	CASSLDARGYEQYF	TGTGCCAGCAGCTTAGACGCTAGGGGCTACGAGCAGTACTTC
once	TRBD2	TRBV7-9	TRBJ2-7	CASSLARASGLYEQYF	TGTGCCAGCAGCTTAGCTCGGGCTAGCGGGCTATACGAGCAGTACTTC
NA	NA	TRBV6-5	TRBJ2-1	CASSPTKPGGEQFF	TGTGCCAGCAGTCCAACGAAACCCGGAGGTGAGCAGTTCTTC
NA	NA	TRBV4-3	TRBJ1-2	CASSRQASNYGYTF	TGCGCCAGCAGCCGACAGGCCTCCAACTATGGCTACACCTTC
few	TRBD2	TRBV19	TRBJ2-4	CASSMVSQRGQYF	TGTGCCAGTAGTATGGTCTCCCAGCGGGGTCAGTACTTC
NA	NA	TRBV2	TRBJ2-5	CASFVGGPVGYERQYF	TGTGCCAGCTTTGTGGGGGGGCCAGTTGGGTACGAGCGCCAGTACTTC
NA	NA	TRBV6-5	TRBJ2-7	CASSSDSSSYEQYF	TGTGCCAGCAGTTCGGACTCAAGCTCCTACGAGCAGTACTTC
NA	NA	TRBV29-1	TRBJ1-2	CSVESNYGYTF	TGCAGCGTTGAGAGCAACTATGGCTACACCTTC
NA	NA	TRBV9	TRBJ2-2	CASSPHPAGEPFF	TGTGCCAGCAGCCCCCATCCTGCCGGGGAGCCGTTTTTT
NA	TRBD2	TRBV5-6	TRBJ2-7	CASSLGRLAGVDEQYF	TGTGCCAGCAGCTTGGGGCGACTAGCGGGAGTAGACGAGCAGTACTTC
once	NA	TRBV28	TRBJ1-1	CASRTGGTEAFF	TGTGCCAGCAGGACAGGAGGAACTGAAGCTTTCTTT
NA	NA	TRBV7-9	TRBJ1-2	CASSPTGSLGYGYTF	TGTGCCAGCAGCCCCACAGGGAGTCTAGGGTATGGCTACACCTTC
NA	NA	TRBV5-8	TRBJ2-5	CASSLTGQRIQETQYF	TGTGCCAGCAGCCTAACAGGACAGAGAATCCAAGAGACCCAGTACTTC
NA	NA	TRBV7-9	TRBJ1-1	CASSPRDTLNTEAFF	TGTGCCAGCAGCCCCCGGGACACTCTGAACACTGAAGCTTTCTTT
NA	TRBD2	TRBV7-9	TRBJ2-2	CSSPPPGGSAYTGELFF	TGTTCCAGCCCCCCCCCAGGCGGGAGCGCGTACACCGGGGAGCTGTTTTTT
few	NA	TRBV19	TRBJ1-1	CASSIDRGIYTEAFF	TGTGCCAGTAGTATAGATCGGGGGATCTACACTGAAGCTTTCTTT